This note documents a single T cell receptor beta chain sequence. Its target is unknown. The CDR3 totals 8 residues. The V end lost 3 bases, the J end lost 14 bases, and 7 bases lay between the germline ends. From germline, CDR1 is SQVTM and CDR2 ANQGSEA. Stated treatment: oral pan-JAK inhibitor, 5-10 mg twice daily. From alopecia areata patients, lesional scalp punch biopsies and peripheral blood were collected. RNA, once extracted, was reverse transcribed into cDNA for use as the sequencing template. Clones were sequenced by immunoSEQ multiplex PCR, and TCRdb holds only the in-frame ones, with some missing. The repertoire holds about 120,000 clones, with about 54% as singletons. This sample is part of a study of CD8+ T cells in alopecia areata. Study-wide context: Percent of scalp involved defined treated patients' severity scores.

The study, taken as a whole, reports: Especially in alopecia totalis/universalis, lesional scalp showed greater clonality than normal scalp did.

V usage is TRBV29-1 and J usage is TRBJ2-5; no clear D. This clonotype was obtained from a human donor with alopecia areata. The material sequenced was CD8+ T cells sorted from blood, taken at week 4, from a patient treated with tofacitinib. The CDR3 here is CSVEGRYF. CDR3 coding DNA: TGCAGCGTTGAGGGCAGATACTTC.